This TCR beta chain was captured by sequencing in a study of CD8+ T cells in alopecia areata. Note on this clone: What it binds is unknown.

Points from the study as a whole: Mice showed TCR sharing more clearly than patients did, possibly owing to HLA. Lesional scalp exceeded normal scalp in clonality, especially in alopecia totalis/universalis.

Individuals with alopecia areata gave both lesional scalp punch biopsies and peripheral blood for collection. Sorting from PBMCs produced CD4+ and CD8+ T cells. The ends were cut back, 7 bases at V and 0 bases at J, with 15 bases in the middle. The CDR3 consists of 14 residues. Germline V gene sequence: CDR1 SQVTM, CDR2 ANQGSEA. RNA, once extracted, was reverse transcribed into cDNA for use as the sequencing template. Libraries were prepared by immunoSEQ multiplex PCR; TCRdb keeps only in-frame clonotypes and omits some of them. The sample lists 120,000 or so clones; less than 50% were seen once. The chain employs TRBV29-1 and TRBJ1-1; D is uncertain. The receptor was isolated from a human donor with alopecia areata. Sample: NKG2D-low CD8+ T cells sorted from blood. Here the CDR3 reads CSALKAQMNTEAFF. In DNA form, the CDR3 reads TGCAGCGCCTTGAAGGCACAGATGAACACTGAAGCTTTCTTT. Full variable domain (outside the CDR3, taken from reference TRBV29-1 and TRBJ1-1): SAVISQKPSRDICQRGTSLTIQCQVDSQVTMMFWYRQQPGQSLTLIATANQGSEATYESGFVIDKFPISRPNLTFSTLTVSNMSPEDSSIYLCSALKAQMNTEAFFGQGTRLTVV.